This passage covers 6 T cell receptor beta chains from one sample sequenced in a study of cytomegalovirus exposure and HLA in healthy donors (dated by TCRdb to 2015 to 2018). The library was prepared using the immunoSEQ multiplex PCR assay. For the multiplex PCR, a mixture combining 60 forward primers for TCR Vbeta segments and 13 reverse primers for TCR Jbeta segments was used. TCRdb carries this immuneACCESS record with in-frame sequences only. Its versions omit some clonotypes, under half of them owing to an unresolved V gene in the studies checked, with the rest unexplained. The sample yields about 140,000 clones; roughly 73% were counted once. Around 1.2% of the sample goes to the ten largest clones. The sample comprised PBMCs. These receptors all stem from a woman aged 40 to 49 in good health and CMV-seronegative.

J is TRBJ1-5 and V is TRBV4-3; D ambiguous. This CDR3 has 16 amino acids. Deletions cut 0 bases from V and 0 bases from J, with 9 bases between. Germline assignment: CDR1 LGHNA and CDR2 YSLEER. The CDR3 nucleotides are TGCGCCAGCAGCCAAGATCTCGGGGTTAGCAATCAGCCCCAGCATTTT. Its translation: CASSQDLGVSNQPQHF.

This chain joins TRBV2 and TRBJ2-5; 8 bases match TRBD2. CDR3 length equals 15 residues. Trimming at V came to 1 base and at J to 5 bases, leaving 6 bases not matched to a gene. Per germline, CDR1 SNHLY and CDR2 FYNNEI. CDR3 coding DNA: TGTGCCAGCAGTGAAGAAACGGGGGGGAGGGAGACCCAGTACTTC. It yields the protein CASSEETGGRETQYF. Filled out from reference TRBV2 and TRBJ2-5, the complete variable domain reads EPEVTQTPSHQVTQMGQEVILRCVPISNHLYFYWYRQILGQKVEFLVSFYNNEISEKSEIFDDQFSVERPDGSNFTLKIRSTKLEDSAMYFCASSEETGGRETQYFGPGTRLLVL.

The gene calls are TRBV5-6 and TRBJ2-7; maybe TRBD1 (5 bases). The germline V and J ends were trimmed by 1 base and 3 bases, with 8 bases remaining between them. Germline-derived CDR1 and CDR2 are SGHDT and YYEEEE. This CDR3 is built from 13 residues. This CDR3 reads CASSLSRDYEQYV. As DNA, the CDR3 is TGTGCCAGCAGCTTGAGCAGGGACTACGAGCAGTACGTC.

This clone was observed a few times. The chain has TRBV6-5 and TRBJ1-4; D gene uncertain. V shed 2 bases and J shed 5 bases, with 9 bases lying between them. Per germline, CDR1 MNHEY and CDR2 SVGAGI. The CDR3 is 14 residues long. The CDR3 loop reads CASSYSQANEKLFF. CDR3 sequence (DNA): TGTGCCAGCAGTTACAGTCAGGCGAATGAAAAACTGTTTTTT.

The V call is TRBV7-3, the J call TRBJ2-2, with D perhaps matching TRBD2 (6 bases). With 3 bases removed from V and 1 base from J, the gap between germline ends came to 15 bases. The CDR3 covers 17 residues. Germline CDR1 and CDR2: SGHTA and FQGTGA. The CDR3 DNA reads TGTGCCAGCAGCTTGGGGGGTCCTCAGCGGAACACCGGGGAGCTGTTTTTT. Translation: CASSLGGPQRNTGELFF.

This rearrangement joins TRBV28 to TRBJ2-5; D gene ambiguous. With 4 bases removed from V and 2 bases from J, the gap between germline ends came to 8 bases. The length of the CDR3 is 13 residues. Germline V gene sequence: CDR1 MDHEN, CDR2 SYDVKM. This CDR3 is CASSSGSQETQYF. DNA of the CDR3: TGTGCCAGCAGTTCTGGCAGTCAAGAGACCCAGTACTTC.